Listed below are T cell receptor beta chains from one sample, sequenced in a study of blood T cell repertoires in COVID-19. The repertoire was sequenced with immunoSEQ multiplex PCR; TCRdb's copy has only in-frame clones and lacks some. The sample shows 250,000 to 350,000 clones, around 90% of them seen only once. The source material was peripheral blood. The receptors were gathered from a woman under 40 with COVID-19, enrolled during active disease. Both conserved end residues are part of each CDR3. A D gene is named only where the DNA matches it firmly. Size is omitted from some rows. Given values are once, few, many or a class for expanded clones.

CASSVRTASGLAGVDTQYF	TGCGCCAGCAGCGTCCGGACGGCAAGCGGACTAGCGGGAGTGGATACGCAGTATTTT	TRBD2	TRBV4-1	TRBJ2-3	19	-
CASSFEQGVLRGYTF	TGTGCCAGCAGTTTCGAACAGGGGGTCCTCCGGGGCTACACCTTC	TRBD1	TRBV27	TRBJ1-2	15	-
CASSSSPLAGAGGELFF	TGTGCCAGCAGCTCCAGTCCTCTAGCGGGAGCGGGCGGGGAGCTGTTTTTT	TRBD2	TRBV7-9	TRBJ2-2	17	-
CATSVGETQYF	TGTGCCACCAGTGTCGGGGAGACCCAGTACTTC	-	TRBV24-1	TRBJ2-5	11	once
CASSSIDATNEKLFF	TGTGCCAGCAGTTCCATAGATGCAACTAATGAAAAACTGTTTTTT	-	TRBV6-5	TRBJ1-4	15	-
CASSLYSSYEQYF	TGTGCCAGCAGTTTATACAGTTCCTACGAGCAGTACTTC	-	TRBV12-3/TRBV12-4	TRBJ2-7	13	-
CASTRAGTGPTDTQYF	TGCGCCAGCACCAGGGCCGGGACAGGGCCCACAGATACGCAGTATTTT	TRBD1	TRBV5-1	TRBJ2-3	16	-
CASSSPTGFGGYTF	TGTGCCAGCAGTTCCCCGACAGGGTTCGGTGGCTACACCTTC	TRBD1	TRBV28	TRBJ1-2	14	-
CASSLGGVLAGADTQYF	TGTGCCAGCAGCTTAGGTGGGGTTCTAGCGGGAGCAGATACGCAGTATTTT	TRBD2	TRBV7-9	TRBJ2-3	17	-
CASNHQGAEPQHF	TGTGCCAGTAACCACCAGGGGGCCGAGCCCCAGCATTTT	TRBD1	TRBV19	TRBJ1-5	13	-
CASSVGQGTHRDTEAFF	TGTGCCAGCAGCGTAGGGCAGGGGACCCATCGTGACACTGAAGCTTTCTTT	-	TRBV9	TRBJ1-1	17	-
CASSEYNEQFF	TGTGCCAGCAGTGAGTACAATGAGCAGTTCTTC	-	TRBV27	TRBJ2-1	11	-
CASRDVAGELFF	TGTGCCAGCCGTGATGTAGCCGGGGAGCTGTTTTTT	-	TRBV19	TRBJ2-2	12	-
CASSLNLATDTQYF	TGTGCCAGCAGCCTAAATTTGGCCACAGATACGCAGTATTTT	-	TRBV4-2	TRBJ2-3	14	-
CASSQDGRGTDTQYF	TGTGCCAGCAGCCAAGATGGGCGTGGCACAGATACGCAGTATTTT	-	TRBV4-2	TRBJ2-3	15	-
CASSTGGTGSYNEQFF	TGCGCCAGCAGCACAGGCGGGACAGGCTCCTACAATGAGCAGTTCTTC	TRBD1	TRBV5-1	TRBJ2-1	16	-
CASSVVAGHGELFF	TGTGCCAGCAGCGTAGTAGCGGGGCACGGGGAGCTGTTTTTT	TRBD2	TRBV9	TRBJ2-2	14	once
CASSFSQGRDTQYF	TGTGCCAGCAGTTTTTCACAGGGGAGAGATACGCAGTATTTT	TRBD1	TRBV27	TRBJ2-3	14	-
CASSSAQLAGLMEQYF	TGTGCCAGCAGCTCGGCGCAACTAGCGGGACTCATGGAGCAGTACTTC	TRBD2	TRBV11-2	TRBJ2-7	16	-
CASSRFVNTEAFF	TGCGCCAGCAGCCGTTTCGTGAACACTGAAGCTTTCTTT	-	TRBV4-1	TRBJ1-1	13	-
CAWKQGRRNYGYTF	TGTGCCTGGAAACAGGGGCGCAGGAACTATGGCTACACCTTC	TRBD1	TRBV30	TRBJ1-2	14	-
CASSLGGLEQKLFF	TGCGCCAGCAGCTTGGGGGGCCTAGAGCAGAAACTGTTTTTT	-	TRBV5-1	TRBJ1-4	14	-
CAWSRAAGEAFF	TGTGCCTGGAGCAGGGCAGCAGGTGAAGCTTTCTTT	-	TRBV30	TRBJ1-1	12	-
CASREAHSSYEQYF	TGTGCCAGCCGGGAGGCTCACAGCTCCTACGAGCAGTACTTC	TRBD2	TRBV6-5	TRBJ2-7	14	-
CASIAAEGAQYF	TGTGCCAGCATCGCAGCCGAGGGAGCACAGTACTTC	-	TRBV7-8	TRBJ2-7	12	-
CASSSRDRGSYEQYF	TGTGCCAGCAGTTCCCGGGACAGGGGTAGCTACGAGCAGTACTTC	TRBD1	TRBV27	TRBJ2-7	15	-
CASSQDPRAYEQYF	TGTGCCAGCAGCCAAGATCCCAGGGCCTACGAGCAGTACTTC	-	TRBV4-2	TRBJ2-7	14	-
CASSGRDRGPGELFF	TGTGCCAGCAGCGGTAGAGACAGGGGTCCCGGGGAGCTGTTTTTT	TRBD1	TRBV2	TRBJ2-2	15	-
CAWETGGGEKLFF	TGTGCCTGGGAGACAGGGGGAGGGGAAAAACTGTTTTTT	TRBD1	TRBV30	TRBJ1-4	13	-
CASSPGRERTDTQYF	TGCGCCAGCAGCCCGGGGCGGGAGAGGACAGATACGCAGTATTTT	TRBD2	TRBV4-3	TRBJ2-3	15	-
CASSYNGANYGYTF	TGTGCCAGCAGTTACAATGGAGCAAACTATGGCTACACCTTC	-	TRBV6-5	TRBJ1-2	14	-
CASSFQRLYNEQFF	TGTGCCAGCAGTTTCCAGCGTCTCTACAATGAGCAGTTCTTC	-	TRBV28	TRBJ2-1	14	-
CASSYMDREGYNEQFF	TGTGCCAGCAGTTACATGGACAGGGAGGGGTACAATGAGCAGTTCTTC	-	TRBV6-8	TRBJ2-1	16	-
CASSSEGGSGNTIYF	TGCGCCAGCAGCTCCGAGGGGGGGAGCGGAAACACCATATATTTT	-	TRBV5-1	TRBJ1-3	15	many
CASSVEGATEAFF	TGTGCCAGCAGCGTAGAGGGGGCCACTGAAGCTTTCTTT	TRBD1	TRBV9	TRBJ1-1	13	few
CASYRGATEAFF	TGTGCCAGCTACCGGGGGGCCACCGAAGCTTTCTTT	-	TRBV27	TRBJ1-1	12	-
CASIYTSGYNEQFF	TGTGCCAGCATTTATACTAGCGGCTACAATGAGCAGTTCTTC	TRBD2	TRBV6-5	TRBJ2-1	14	-
CASSLEGSYEQYF	TGTGCCAGCAGTTTGGAGGGGTCCTACGAGCAGTACTTC	-	TRBV12-3/TRBV12-4	TRBJ2-7	13	-
CASSARQGFGNTIYF	TGTGCCAGCAGCGCGAGACAGGGGTTTGGAAACACCATATATTTT	TRBD1	TRBV7-2	TRBJ1-3	15	-
CASSEPLIAGGRSHEQYF	TGTGCCAGCAGTGAACCCCTAATAGCGGGAGGGAGATCCCACGAGCAGTACTTC	TRBD2	TRBV6-1	TRBJ2-7	18	-
CASSLGTANSPLHF	TGCGCCAGCAGCTTAGGGACAGCAAATTCACCCCTCCACTTT	TRBD1	TRBV5-1	TRBJ1-6	14	-